The rows below give T cell receptor beta chains drawn from one sample of a study of identical twins. TCRdb used MiXCR to reprocess the 5' RACE reads, holding one entry per CDR3 protein. The profile covers under 250,000 distinct CDR3 sequences, with about 13% appearing a single time and under 4.5% taken by the ten largest. The same data also contributed to another study, on yellow fever vaccine responses in identical twins.

Source material: memory (CD45RO+) T cells sorted from blood. The receptor source for this set is a woman between 18 and 29 years old in good health. Both conserved end residues are part of each CDR3. The D gene is left open where the match is weak. Clone size is not always given. Where it is, it says once, few, many or a class for expanded clones.

TRBD1	many	TRBJ2-7	TRBV20-1	CSAIDRGYEQYF	TGCAGTGCTATCGACAGGGGCTACGAGCAGTACTTC
TRBD2	many	TRBJ2-1	TRBV12-3/TRBV12-4	CASSLSGAKNNEQFF	TGTGCCAGCAGTTTGAGCGGGGCGAAGAACAATGAGCAGTTCTTC
.	many	TRBJ1-3	TRBV12-3/TRBV12-4	CASSLGTAVSGNTIYF	TGTGCCAGCAGTTTAGGGACAGCCGTCTCTGGAAACACCATATATTTT
TRBD2	many	TRBJ2-1	TRBV7-8	CASSLGRGTSGGAYYNEQFF	TGTGCCAGCAGCTTAGGGCGGGGGACTAGCGGGGGGGCCTACTACAATGAGCAGTTCTTC
TRBD1	few	TRBJ2-3	TRBV4-3	CASSQERGDSSTDTQYF	TGCGCCAGCAGCCAAGAGAGAGGGGACAGCAGCACAGATACGCAGTATTTT
.	few	TRBJ2-1	TRBV20-1	CSASERGGHYNEQFF	TGCAGTGCTAGTGAAAGGGGGGGGCACTACAATGAGCAGTTCTTC
.	few	TRBJ2-5	TRBV3-1	CASSPRGGAYQETQYF	TGTGCCAGCAGCCCCCGGGGCGGGGCTTACCAAGAGACCCAGTACTTC
.	.	TRBJ2-3	TRBV5-1	CASSLEGSITDTQYF	TGCGCCAGCAGCTTGGAGGGGTCCATCACAGATACGCAGTATTTT
.	many	TRBJ2-5	TRBV10-3	CAISSGGETQYF	TGTGCCATCAGTTCCGGGGGAGAGACCCAGTACTTC
.	few	TRBJ2-1	TRBV11-2	CASSLLRYRKDEQFF	TGTGCCAGCAGCTTATTGAGGTACCGGAAGGATGAGCAGTTCTTC
.	.	TRBJ2-7	TRBV20-1	CSARPFDRSSYEQYF	TGCAGTGCTAGACCATTCGACAGGAGCTCCTACGAGCAGTACTTC
TRBD1	.	TRBJ2-5	TRBV20-1	CSASFQGQGPETQYF	TGCAGTGCTAGTTTCCAGGGACAGGGCCCGGAGACCCAGTACTTC
TRBD2	.	TRBJ2-2	TRBV20-1	CSARAGGAVPGELFF	TGCAGTGCTAGGGCGGGGGGCGCGGTACCCGGGGAGCTGTTTTTT
.	few	TRBJ1-5	TRBV2	CASSEAVGGNQPQHF	TGTGCCAGCAGTGAAGCGGTGGGTGGCAATCAGCCCCAGCATTTT
TRBD2	few	TRBJ2-7	TRBV12-3/TRBV12-4	CASSPPGGSIDEQYF	TGTGCCAGCAGTCCCCCCGGCGGGAGTATTGACGAGCAGTACTTC
.	few	TRBJ1-5	TRBV7-9	CASSPLAGGNQPQHF	TGTGCCAGCAGCCCCCTGGCAGGTGGCAATCAGCCCCAGCATTTT
TRBD2	.	TRBJ2-3	TRBV27	CASKAGGVLTDTQYF	TGTGCCAGCAAGGCGGGAGGGGTTCTCACAGATACGCAGTATTTT